This T cell receptor beta chain is from a study of T cell changes during pregnancy in multiple sclerosis. This CDR3 has 13 amino acids. V shed 0 bases and J shed 4 bases, with 5 bases lying between them. CDR1 SGDLS and CDR2 YYNGEE come from the germline V gene. Method: immunoSEQ multiplex PCR; TCRdb's copy keeps in-frame clones and lacks some. In the table there are about 32,000 clones, 89% of which are singletons. Sequenced material: CD8+ T cells from peripheral blood mononuclear cells, taken in the third trimester of pregnancy. J is TRBJ2-1 and V is TRBV9; no firm D call. This TCR derives from a female donor with multiple sclerosis, enrolled in a pregnancy study. DNA of the CDR3: TGTGCCAGCAGCGTAGGTACTTACAATGAGCAGTTCTTC. Protein: CASSVGTYNEQFF. Combining the CDR3 with reference TRBV9 and TRBJ2-1 gives the whole variable domain DSGVTQTPKHLITATGQRVTLRCSPRSGDLSVYWYQQSLDQGLQFLIQYYNGEERAKGNILERFSAQQFPDLHSELNLSSLELGDSALYFCASSVGTYNEQFFGPGTRLTVL.